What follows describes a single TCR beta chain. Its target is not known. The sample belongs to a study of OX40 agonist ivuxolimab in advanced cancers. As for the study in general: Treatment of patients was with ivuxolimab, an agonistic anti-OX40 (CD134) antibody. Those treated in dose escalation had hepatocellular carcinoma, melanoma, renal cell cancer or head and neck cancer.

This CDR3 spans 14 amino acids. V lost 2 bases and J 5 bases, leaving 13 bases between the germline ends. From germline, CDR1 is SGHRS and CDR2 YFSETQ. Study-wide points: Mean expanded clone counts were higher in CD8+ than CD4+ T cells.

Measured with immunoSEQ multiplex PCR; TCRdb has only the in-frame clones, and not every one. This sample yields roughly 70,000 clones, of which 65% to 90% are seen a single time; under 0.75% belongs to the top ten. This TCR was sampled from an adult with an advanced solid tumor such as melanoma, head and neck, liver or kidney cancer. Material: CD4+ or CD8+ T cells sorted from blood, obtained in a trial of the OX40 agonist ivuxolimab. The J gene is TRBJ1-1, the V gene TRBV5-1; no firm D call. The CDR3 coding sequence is TGCGCCAGCAGCTTACCGGGCGGCGGGACTGAAGCTTTCTTT. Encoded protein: CASSLPGGGTEAFF.